This T cell receptor (beta chain) was sequenced during a study of multiple sclerosis patients with progressive multifocal leukoencephalopathy. General study points: Less diverse TRB repertoires were suggested in most PML patients. Whether JC virus or general immunocompromise explains the findings remained unclear. Before and during natalizumab, the clones expanded at PML already existed.

Every PCR reaction included synthetic inline CDR3 controls for all V-J pairings. Libraries were prepared by immunoSEQ multiplex PCR; TCRdb keeps only in-frame clonotypes and omits some of them. The sample gives fewer than 40,000 clones, about nine tenths of which show up once; less than 7.5% is in the top ten. The V gene's germline CDR1 is MNHEY and CDR2 SMNVEV (reference sequence). CDR3 size: 13 residues. Between the trimmed V and J ends, which lost 3 bases and 3 bases, there was a span of 7 bases. This clone was seen once. The antigen is not known. The time point denotes: time of PML onset. The starting material was PBMCs, obtained from a patient treated with natalizumab. The chain has TRBV27 and TRBJ2-3; D not certain. This sequence was found in a middle-aged woman with progressive multifocal leukoencephalopathy. The CDR3 DNA follows: TGTGCCAGCAGTTTTAGGAGAACAGATACGCAGTATTTT. It yields the protein CASSFRRTDTQYF.